These 10 T cell receptor beta chains share one sample of origin, sequenced in a study of T cell responses to AZD1222 COVID-19 vaccine. Sequencing was performed with immunoSEQ multiplex PCR; in TCRdb, only in-frame clones are kept and a portion is missing. The sample has just under 150,000 clones; roughly nine tenths are singletons. The sample here was peripheral blood, taken 28 days after the second AZD1222 dose. Receptor source: an adult who received the AZD1222 COVID-19 vaccine.

V and J are TRBV27 and TRBJ1-5; weak D call: TRBD1 (6 bases). CDR1 is MNHEY and CDR2 is SMNVEV in the germline V gene (reference sequence). The germline V and J ends were trimmed by 5 bases and 7 bases, with 12 bases remaining between them. The CDR3 has 13 residues. The DNA of the CDR3 is TGTGCCAGCAGTGCCGCGACAGGACAGCCCCAGCATTTT. Translating it yields CASSAATGQPQHF.

This clone was recorded once. The chain uses TRBV5-4 and TRBJ1-6; possible D gene TRBD1, 6 bases. The germline gives CDR1 SGHNT, CDR2 YYREEE (reference sequence). CDR3 length: 14 residues. V was clipped by 5 bases and J by 4 bases, with 10 bases between them. CDR3 sequence reads: CASSYRGYNSPLHF. The CDR3 DNA sequence: TGTGCCAGCAGTTATAGGGGGTATAATTCACCCCTCCACTTT.

The CDR3 reads CASSQELAGVYNEQFF. The CDR3 region has the DNA TGCGCCAGCAGCCAGGAACTAGCGGGAGTCTACAATGAGCAGTTCTTC. The chain recombines TRBV4-3 with TRBJ2-1; 11 bases match TRBD2. Germline loops: CDR1 LGHNA, CDR2 YSLEER. The CDR3 extends over 16 amino acids. After removal of 3 bases from V and 3 bases from J, the junction contained 4 bases not matched to a gene.

The chain carries TRBV7-2 and TRBJ1-1, with D possibly matching TRBD1 (6 bases). V lost 1 base and J 2 bases, leaving 11 bases between the germline ends. The CDR3 spans 15 residues. Germline loops: CDR1 SGHTA, CDR2 FQGNSA. The CDR3 spells CASSLVSGGNTEAFF. DNA for the CDR3: TGTGCCAGCAGCTTAGTGTCCGGGGGCAACACTGAAGCTTTCTTT.

A single count supports this clone. The chain joins TRBV19 to TRBJ1-1; 8 bases agree with TRBD1. Unmatched junction bases numbered 3, after V lost 8 bases and J lost 4 bases. The CDR3 loop spans 12 amino acids. Germline assignment: CDR1 LNHDA and CDR2 SQIVND (reference sequence). CDR3 amino acids: CASQDRGTEAFF. As DNA, the CDR3 is TGTGCCAGTCAAGACAGGGGCACTGAAGCTTTCTTT.

The rearrangement joins TRBV9 to TRBJ2-2; D is ambiguous. CDR1 SGDLS and CDR2 YYNGEE come from the germline V gene. The CDR3 runs 15 residues. V dropped 5 bases and J dropped 4 bases, with 15 bases sitting between them. The DNA of the CDR3 is TGTGCCAGCAGTGGGGTCGCCGGAACCACCGGGGAGCTGTTTTTT. The encoded protein is CASSGVAGTTGELFF.

This chain links TRBV11-3 with TRBJ2-5; 8 nucleotides match TRBD1. This CDR3 is built from 13 residues. Trimming removed 7 bases from V and 4 bases from J; junction bases left unmatched: 5. The V gene's germline CDR1 is SGHNT and CDR2 YENEEA. The CDR3 coding sequence is TGTGCCAGCAACGTACAGGGGGGAGAGACCCAGTACTTC. Protein sequence: CASNVQGGETQYF.

V and J are TRBV6-5 and TRBJ2-3; perhaps D is TRBD1 or TRBD2 (5 bases each). Trimming stripped 8 bases from V and 1 base from J, with 16 bases between. This CDR3 comprises 15 residues. Per germline, CDR1 MNHEY and CDR2 SVGAGI. CDR3 in DNA: TGTGCCAGCCGTTCGGGGCGGTTAGGCACAGATACGCAGTATTTT. This sequence encodes CASRSGRLGTDTQYF.

The chain recombines TRBV7-2 with TRBJ2-1; 12 bases agree with TRBD2. The V and J ends lost 5 bases and 4 bases, in that order; junction bases with no gene match: 9. This CDR3 region has 17 residues. Germline values: CDR1 SGHTA, CDR2 FQGNSA. CDR3 protein: CASSALYGTSGYNEQFF. CDR3 in DNA: TGTGCCAGCAGCGCACTCTACGGGACTAGCGGGTACAATGAGCAGTTCTTC.

This clone was detected only once. The J gene is TRBJ1-5, the V gene TRBV19; no clear D. The CDR3 length is 14 residues. Germline CDR1 and CDR2: LNHDA and SQIVND (reference sequence). V was clipped by 3 bases and J by 5 bases, with 11 bases between them. CDR3 DNA: TGTGCCAGTAGTATTCTGTGGGGTGATCAGCCCCAGCATTTT. Translation gives CASSILWGDQPQHF.